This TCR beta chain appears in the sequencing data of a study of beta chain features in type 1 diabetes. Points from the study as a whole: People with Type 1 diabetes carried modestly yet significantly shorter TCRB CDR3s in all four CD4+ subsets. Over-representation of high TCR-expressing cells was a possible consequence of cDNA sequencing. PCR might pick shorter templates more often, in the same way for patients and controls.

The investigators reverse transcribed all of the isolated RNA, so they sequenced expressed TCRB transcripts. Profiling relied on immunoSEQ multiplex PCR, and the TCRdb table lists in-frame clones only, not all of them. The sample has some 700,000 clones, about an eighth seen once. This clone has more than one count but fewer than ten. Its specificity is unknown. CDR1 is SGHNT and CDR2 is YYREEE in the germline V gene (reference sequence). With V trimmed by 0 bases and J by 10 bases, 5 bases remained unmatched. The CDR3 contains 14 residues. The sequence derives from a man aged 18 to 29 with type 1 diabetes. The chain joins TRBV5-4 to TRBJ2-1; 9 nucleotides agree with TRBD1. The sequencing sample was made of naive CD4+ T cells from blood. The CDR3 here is CASSLGDRVNEQFF. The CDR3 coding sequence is TGTGCCAGCAGCTTGGGGGACAGGGTAAACGAGCAGTTCTTC. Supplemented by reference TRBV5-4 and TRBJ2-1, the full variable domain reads ETGVTQSPTHLIKTRGQQVTLRCSSQSGHNTVSWYQQALGQGPQFIFQYYREEENGRGNFPPRFSGLQFPNYSSELNVNALELDDSALYLCASSLGDRVNEQFFGPGTRLTVL.